The 31 T cell receptor beta chains below come from one sample, sequenced in a study of CD8 T cells in ankylosing spondylitis. TCRdb ran MiXCR on the 5' RACE reads and lists one entry per CDR3 protein. Of some 54,000 distinct CDR3 sequences in the sample, approximately 8% are singletons; the top ten hold roughly 8%. Sequenced sample: blood, either unsorted or a sorted T cell fraction (not recorded which). All receptors derive from a female donor with ankylosing spondylitis or in good health (not recorded which).

This chain joins TRBV7-9 and TRBJ2-4; D not certain. In germline, CDR1 is SEHNR, CDR2 FQNEAQ (reference sequence). This CDR3 spans 12 amino acids. V lost 5 bases, J lost 6 bases, and 8 bases lay in between. This CDR3 is CASSTPVNIQYF. The CDR3 region has the DNA TGTGCCAGCAGCACCCCTGTAAACATTCAGTACTTC. The variable domain in full, completed from reference TRBV7-9 and TRBJ2-4, reads DTGVSQNPRHKITKRGQNVTFRCDPISEHNRLYWYRQTLGQGPEFLTYFQNEAQLEKSRLLSDRFSAERPKGSFSTLEIQRTEQGDSAMYLCASSTPVNIQYFGAGTRLSVL.

This clonotype was seen at least ten times. The rearrangement links TRBV7-2 to TRBJ2-3; 7 nucleotides match TRBD2. The CDR3 loop spans 15 amino acids. CDR1 and CDR2 from the germline V gene are SGHTA and FQGNSA. The junction had 5 bases not matched to a gene; V was cut back by 0 bases and J by 5 bases. The CDR3 reads CASSLATGGGDTQYF. For the CDR3, the DNA is TGTGCCAGCAGCTTAGCGACGGGGGGAGGAGATACGCAGTATTTT.

This clonotype occurred many times. This chain joins TRBV12-3 or TRBV12-4 and TRBJ1-3; D is unclear. This CDR3 has 17 residues. V gave up 6 bases and J gave up 3 bases, with 21 bases separating them. CDR3 DNA: TGTGCCAGCAGCCCCCAAGGAGGGAGGCAAGGTGGAAACACCATATATTTT. Encoded protein: CASSPQGGRQGGNTIYF.

There are many counts of this clonotype. The chain recombines TRBV6-1 with TRBJ2-3, with TRBD1 matching 8 bases. With V trimmed by 6 bases and J by 4 bases, 18 bases remained unmatched. Germline V CDR1 and CDR2: MNHNS, SASEGT. This CDR3 spans 18 amino acids. CDR3: CASSPLVLRTGSPDTQYF. Written as DNA, the CDR3 is TGTGCCAGCAGCCCCCTTGTACTGCGGACAGGGAGCCCAGATACGCAGTATTTT.

This clonotype was observed a handful of times. V usage is TRBV7-6 and J usage is TRBJ2-1, with 15 bases matching TRBD2. This CDR3 contains 19 residues. Germline CDR1 and CDR2: SGHVS and FNYEAQ. The V gene end was trimmed by 2 bases and the J gene end by 4 bases; junction bases not matched to a gene: 9. In nucleotides, the CDR3 is TGTGCCAGCAGCTTATTAATAAGGACTAGCGGGGGGGATTACAATGAGCAGTTCTTC. It is translated as CASSLLIRTSGGDYNEQFF.

This clonotype was counted ten times or more. This CDR3 reads CASSSYYRGRRTDTQYF. The CDR3 DNA is TGTGCCAGCAGTTCTTACTACAGGGGGCGACGCACAGATACGCAGTATTTT. The rearrangement joins TRBV27 to TRBJ2-3, with 9 nucleotides matching TRBD1. CDR1 and CDR2 (germline): MNHEY, SMNVEV (reference sequence). Trimming removed 4 bases from V and 1 base from J; junction bases left unmatched: 9. The CDR3 extends over 17 amino acids.

This clonotype was found many times. The chain employs TRBV7-6 and TRBJ2-6, with D uncertain. The CDR3 loop spans 16 amino acids. Trimming removed 0 bases from V and 0 bases from J, with 6 bases in between. Germline CDR1 reads SGHVS; CDR2 reads FNYEAQ. CDR3 sequence: CASSLAYYSGANVLTF. The CDR3 DNA follows: TGTGCCAGCAGCTTAGCCTACTACTCTGGGGCCAACGTCCTGACTTTC.

Only a few counts were recorded for this clonotype. V and J are TRBV5-6 and TRBJ2-7, with D possibly called TRBD1 or TRBD2 (5 bases each). This CDR3 is 15 amino acids long. Germline V gives CDR1 SGHDT, CDR2 YYEEEE. Trimming left V 4 bases short and J 0 bases short, with 14 bases between. The CDR3, as DNA: TGTGCCAGCAGCCCCGAGGGACGGCCCTCCTACGAGCAGTACTTC. This translates into CASSPEGRPSYEQYF.

This clonotype occurred many times. A read error may produce the germline difference seen at one junction end. J is TRBJ1-6 and V is TRBV12-3 or TRBV12-4; D perhaps matches TRBD1 (6 bases). This CDR3 comprises 15 residues. CDR3 coding DNA: TGTGCCAGCACTTTAGAGGACAGAAACAATTCACCCCTCCACTTT. It specifies CASTLEDRNNSPLHF.

The table lists this clonotype with many counts. The chain has TRBV5-1 and TRBJ1-2; 7 bases line up with TRBD1. V lost 4 bases to trimming and J lost 4 bases; unmatched junction nucleotides: 7. CDR3 length: 14 residues. Germline lookup yields CDR1 SGHRS and CDR2 YFSETQ. In DNA form, the CDR3 reads TGCGCCAGCAGCGCGCCGGGACAGCCCTATGGCTACACCTTC. Translated, it gives CASSAPGQPYGYTF.

This clonotype was detected a few times. This chain connects TRBV11-2 to TRBJ2-5, with a possible D match to TRBD1 (7 bases). The CDR3 consists of 15 residues. CDR1 SGHAT and CDR2 FQNNGV come from the germline V gene. V dropped 5 bases and J dropped 5 bases, with 18 bases sitting between them. The CDR3 is CASSLLSTGRETQYF. In DNA, the CDR3 is TGTGCCAGCAGCCTACTATCGACAGGGAGGGAGACCCAGTACTTC. Looking up the rest from reference TRBV11-2 and TRBJ2-5 gives the full variable domain: EAGVAQSPRYKIIEKRQSVAFWCNPISGHATLYWYQQILGQGPKLLIQFQNNGVVDDSQLPKDRFSAERLKGVDSTLKIQPAKLEDSAVYLCASSLLSTGRETQYFGPGTRLLVL.

This clonotype showed up many times. This chain uses TRBV5-1 with TRBJ2-5; 7 nucleotides align to TRBD2. Germline values: CDR1 SGHRS, CDR2 YFSETQ. The CDR3 extends over 13 amino acids. J gave up 5 bases and V 1 base, and 2 bases lay outside the gene matches. Here the CDR3 reads CASSLLLAETQYF. The CDR3 coding sequence is TGCGCCAGCAGCTTGCTACTAGCGGAGACCCAGTACTTC.

This clonotype was recorded at least ten times. The chain has TRBV5-1 and TRBJ2-3; D may be TRBD1 (6 bases). The CDR3 has 15 amino acids. V dropped 3 bases and J dropped 1 base, with 12 bases sitting between them. Germline V gene sequence: CDR1 SGHRS, CDR2 YFSETQ. The CDR3 here is CASSSTGLGTDTQYF. CDR3 nucleotide sequence: TGCGCCAGCAGCTCCACAGGGTTGGGCACAGATACGCAGTATTTT.

This clonotype was counted at least ten times. This rearrangement joins TRBV10-3 to TRBJ1-1; D not certain. Germline CDR1 and CDR2: ENHRY and SYGVKD. CDR3 size: 11 residues. Between the trimmed V and J ends, which lost 9 bases and 4 bases, there was a span of 9 bases. The CDR3 sequence is CAISGFTEAFF. The CDR3 DNA reads TGTGCCATAAGCGGGTTCACTGAAGCTTTCTTT.

This clonotype has only a few counts. The chain uses TRBV5-1 and TRBJ2-7; D gene uncertain. CDR3 length: 14 amino acids. V was clipped by 0 bases and J by 7 bases, with 14 bases between them. Germline CDR1 reads SGHRS; CDR2 reads YFSETQ. The CDR3 DNA reads TGCGCCAGCAGCTTGGGCTACTCCCCTCGGGAGCAGTACTTC. This gives the protein CASSLGYSPREQYF.

This sequence joins TRBV7-9 and TRBJ2-1, with TRBD2 identical over 12 bases. Per germline, CDR1 SEHNR and CDR2 FQNEAQ (reference sequence). This CDR3 spans 15 amino acids. With 5 bases clipped from V and 8 bases from J, the junction kept 7 bases outside the gene matches. Written as DNA, the CDR3 is TGTGCCAGCAGCCCTAGCGGGGGGGCTGGGGATGAGCAGTTCTTC. This gives the protein CASSPSGGAGDEQFF.

This clonotype has a count of ten or more. The V and J genes are TRBV20-1 and TRBJ1-3, with TRBD1 identical over 8 bases. There are 17 residues in the CDR3. J gave up 4 bases and V 0 bases, and 11 bases lay outside the gene matches. Germline V gene lookup returns CDR1 DFQATT and CDR2 SNEGSKA (reference sequence). The CDR3: CSAREWTGYLLGNTIYF. Written as DNA, the CDR3 is TGCAGTGCTAGAGAGTGGACAGGGTACCTATTAGGAAACACCATATATTTT.

This clonotype was counted between two and nine times. The chain joins TRBV3-1 to TRBJ1-2; a possible D gene is TRBD1 (5 bases). CDR1 is LGHDT, CDR2 YNNKEL, per germline (reference sequence). This CDR3 has 17 amino acids. Trimming stripped 10 bases from V and 4 bases from J, with 28 bases between. CDR3 region: CATCPGIGTSGTYGYTF. The DNA for the CDR3 is TGTGCCACCTGCCCCGGGATTGGCACTTCAGGGACCTATGGCTACACCTTC. Looking up the rest from reference TRBV3-1 and TRBJ1-2 gives the full variable domain: DTAVSQTPKYLVTQMGNDKSIKCEQNLGHDTMYWYKQDSKKFLKIMFSYNNKELIINETVPNRFSPKSPDKAHLNLHINSLELGDSAVYFCATCPGIGTSGTYGYTFGSGTRLTVV.

This clonotype was seen at least ten times. The gene calls are TRBV20-1 and TRBJ1-2, with 11 bases identical to TRBD1. The CDR3 contains 14 residues. The germline V gene has CDR1 DFQATT and CDR2 SNEGSKA (reference sequence). J was trimmed by 8 bases and V by 4 bases; bases with no gene match: 9. The CDR3 nucleotides are TGCAGTGCTACCGGGACAGGGGGTTCGCGGGGCTACACCTTC. Translation: CSATGTGGSRGYTF.

This clonotype was observed at least ten times. In DNA form, the CDR3 reads TGCAGTGCTTCCTCAGGGCTTAGGACCGGGGAGCTGTTTTTT. It is translated as CSASSGLRTGELFF. V usage is TRBV20-1 and J usage is TRBJ2-2; D possibly corresponds to TRBD1 (5 bases). The germline gives CDR1 DFQATT, CDR2 SNEGSKA (reference sequence). The CDR3 is 14 amino acids. V dropped 5 bases and J dropped 5 bases, with 15 bases sitting between them.

This clonotype has ten or more counts. This chain joins TRBV4-2 and TRBJ2-2, with D possibly being TRBD2 (7 bases). Trimming shortened V by 1 base and J by 7 bases, and 19 bases separated the two germline ends. The CDR3 is 17 amino acids. Germline CDR1 and CDR2: LGHNA and YNFKEQ. The CDR3 loop is CASSQADRQRGDGELFF. The CDR3 DNA reads as TGTGCCAGCAGCCAAGCGGACAGACAGCGGGGTGACGGGGAGCTGTTTTTT.

This clonotype has at least ten counts. This sequence joins TRBV28 and TRBJ2-1; 11 nucleotides agree with TRBD2. The V gene's germline CDR1 is MDHEN and CDR2 SYDVKM. The junction had 2 bases not matched to a gene; V was cut back by 3 bases and J by 4 bases. The CDR3 covers 15 residues. The CDR3 sequence: CASSLGLAVYNEQFF. The CDR3, as DNA: TGTGCCAGCAGTTTGGGACTAGCGGTTTACAATGAGCAGTTCTTC. Looking up the rest from reference TRBV28 and TRBJ2-1 gives the full variable domain: DVKVTQSSRYLVKRTGEKVFLECVQDMDHENMFWYRQDPGLGLRLIYFSYDVKMKEKGDIPEGYSVSREKKERFSLILESASTNQTSMYLCASSLGLAVYNEQFFGPGTRLTVL.

This clonotype was detected many times. V gene TRBV6-5 combines with J gene TRBJ1-1, with 8 bases identical to TRBD1. The V gene's germline CDR1 is MNHEY and CDR2 SVGAGI. V was clipped by 0 bases and J by 1 base; unmatched bases: 4. This CDR3 region has 16 residues. The CDR3 is CASSYSRDRPNTEAFF. The CDR3 DNA is TGTGCCAGCAGTTACTCTCGGGACAGGCCGAACACTGAAGCTTTCTTT.

There are many counts of this clonotype. The chain employs TRBV20-1 and TRBJ2-3; D uncertain. V lost 5 bases and J lost 2, with 8 bases in between. CDR1 is DFQATT, CDR2 SNEGSKA, per germline (reference sequence). CDR3 length: 12 residues. CDR3 region: CSASHLTDTQYF. CDR3 coding DNA: TGCAGTGCTTCCCACCTCACAGATACGCAGTATTTT.

This clonotype was recorded many times. The genes are TRBV7-9 and TRBJ2-7; no clear D. Trimming removed 2 bases from V and 2 bases from J, with 10 bases in between. The CDR3 is 14 amino acids. The germline CDR1 and CDR2 sequences are SEHNR and FQNEAQ (reference sequence). CDR3 bases: TGTGCCAGCAGCTTATGGGGTCCTACCTACGAGCAGTACTTC. This encodes CASSLWGPTYEQYF.

This clonotype was seen ten or more times. This chain uses TRBV12-3 or TRBV12-4 with TRBJ2-7; TRBD1 is a possible D gene (6 bases). The CDR3 covers 15 residues. V gave up 6 bases and J gave up 2 bases, with 17 bases separating them. CDR3 loop: CASSPTTGPTYEQYF. For the CDR3, the DNA is TGTGCCAGCAGCCCTACAACAGGGCCCACCTACGAGCAGTACTTC.

This clonotype was observed many times. This chain uses TRBV29-1 with TRBJ2-5, with D possibly TRBD2 on 5 matching bases. From germline, CDR1 is SQVTM and CDR2 ANQGSEA. Trimming shortened V by 4 bases and J by 0 bases, and 12 bases separated the two germline ends. The CDR3 runs 14 residues. As DNA, the CDR3 is TGCAGCGTTGTGAGGGTTCCGGACCAAGAGACCCAGTACTTC. Amino acids: CSVVRVPDQETQYF. The full variable domain, its missing parts supplied by reference TRBV29-1 and TRBJ2-5, is SAVISQKPSRDICQRGTSLTIQCQVDSQVTMMFWYRQQPGQSLTLIATANQGSEATYESGFVIDKFPISRPNLTFSTLTVSNMSPEDSSIYLCSVVRVPDQETQYFGPGTRLLVL.

This clonotype was observed at least ten times. This chain connects TRBV28 to TRBJ2-2, with 8 bases fitting TRBD1. This CDR3 contains 15 residues. The germline V gene has CDR1 MDHEN and CDR2 SYDVKM. Trimming cost V 6 bases and J 1 base; bases outside gene matches: 4. The CDR3 DNA reads as TGTGCCAGCAGACCTGGGACAGGGAACACCGGGGAGCTGTTTTTT. Protein: CASRPGTGNTGELFF.

This clonotype was detected ten times or more. The rearrangement links TRBV20-1 to TRBJ1-1; tentatively, D is TRBD1 (5 bases). Germline V lookup: CDR1 DFQATT, CDR2 SNEGSKA (reference sequence). V dropped 1 base and J dropped 1 base, with 10 bases sitting between them. This CDR3 spans 14 amino acids. For the CDR3, the DNA is TGCAGTGCTAGAGTGTCTGGGGGGAACACTGAAGCTTTCTTT. This sequence encodes CSARVSGGNTEAFF.

The chain links TRBV7-2 to TRBJ2-5, with TRBD2 matching over 10 bases. The V gene end was trimmed by 1 base and the J gene end by 2 bases; junction bases not matched to a gene: 1. Germline V gene lookup returns CDR1 SGHTA and CDR2 FQGNSA. The CDR3 totals 15 residues. CDR3 sequence (DNA): TGTGCCAGCAGCTTAGTAGCGGGGGGACAAGAGACCCAGTACTTC. Translation: CASSLVAGGQETQYF.

The chain joins TRBV7-9 to TRBJ1-1, with D unresolved. The CDR3 length is 12 residues. With 5 bases removed from V and 10 bases from J, the gap between germline ends came to 14 bases. The germline CDR1 and CDR2 sequences are SEHNR and FQNEAQ (reference sequence). CDR3: CASSPWQAAAFF. The CDR3 nucleotides are TGTGCCAGCAGCCCGTGGCAAGCGGCAGCTTTCTTT. Complete variable domain (other parts from reference TRBV7-9 and TRBJ1-1): DTGVSQNPRHKITKRGQNVTFRCDPISEHNRLYWYRQTLGQGPEFLTYFQNEAQLEKSRLLSDRFSAERPKGSFSTLEIQRTEQGDSAMYLCASSPWQAAAFFGQGTRLTVV.